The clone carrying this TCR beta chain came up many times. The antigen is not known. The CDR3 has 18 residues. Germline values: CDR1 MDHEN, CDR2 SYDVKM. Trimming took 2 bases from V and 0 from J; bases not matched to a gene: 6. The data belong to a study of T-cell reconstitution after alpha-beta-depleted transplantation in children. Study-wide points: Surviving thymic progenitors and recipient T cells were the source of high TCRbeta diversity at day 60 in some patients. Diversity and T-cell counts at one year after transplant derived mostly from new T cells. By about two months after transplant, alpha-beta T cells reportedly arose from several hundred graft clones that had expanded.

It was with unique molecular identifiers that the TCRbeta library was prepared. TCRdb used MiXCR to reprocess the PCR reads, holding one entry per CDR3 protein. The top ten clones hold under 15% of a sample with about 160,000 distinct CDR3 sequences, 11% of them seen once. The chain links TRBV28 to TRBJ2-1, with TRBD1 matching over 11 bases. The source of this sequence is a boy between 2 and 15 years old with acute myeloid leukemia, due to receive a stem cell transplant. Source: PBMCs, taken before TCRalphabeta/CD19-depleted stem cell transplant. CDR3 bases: TGTGCCAGCAGTTTACTTGGACAGGGGGCGAGCTCCTACAATGAGCAGTTCTTC. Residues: CASSLLGQGASSYNEQFF.